This is a list of T cell receptor beta chains from one sample in a study of tumor T cells in aggressive B-cell lymphoma. Sequencing was performed with immunoSEQ multiplex PCR; in TCRdb, only in-frame clones are kept and a portion is missing. The profile shows 4,200 or so clones, over 70% of them singletons. Sequencing input: tumor tissue. These receptors all come from an adult with diffuse large B cell lymphoma. The conserved cysteine and the conserved F or W are not part of the CDR3 here. The D gene is left open where the match is weak.

D gene	J gene	V gene	CDR3 protein
TRBD1	TRBJ1-2	TRBV10-3	ATWDRGAHGYT
-	TRBJ1-2	TRBV29-1	SVEGSNYGYT
-	-	TRBV5-1	ASSSGEGEQY
TRBD1	TRBJ1-3	TRBV4-1	ASSQAGGSGNTIY
TRBD1	TRBJ1-3	TRBV6-5	ASSRGQSRNTIY
-	TRBJ1-1	TRBV29-1	SVSVNMNTEAF
-	TRBJ2-1	TRBV28	ASSLPLTYNEQF
-	TRBJ2-7	TRBV29-1	SVELQGYEQY
TRBD1	TRBJ1-4	TRBV28	ASSLPQGAHEKLF
TRBD1	TRBJ2-7	TRBV5-6	ASSLGRGREQY
TRBD1	TRBJ1-1	TRBV18	ASSPWGQLTEAF
-	TRBJ2-3	TRBV5-1	ASSFIPGTDTQY
TRBD1	TRBJ2-5	TRBV11-3	ASGHRGQEETQY
TRBD2	TRBJ2-2	TRBV7-9	ASSPGLAENTGELF
-	TRBJ2-7	TRBV6-6	ASSYLAGAGGEQY
-	TRBJ1-1	TRBV29-1	SVGWGGAEAF
-	TRBJ2-1	TRBV11-1	ASSLAGDSGEQF
-	TRBJ1-1	TRBV15	ATSREVGNTEAF
-	TRBJ1-6	TRBV9	ASSVAGGGSPLH
TRBD1	TRBJ1-2	TRBV2	ASSRDRDDYGYT
TRBD1	TRBJ1-2	TRBV5-1	ASSLAGQVGGGYT
-	TRBJ2-2	TRBV5-1	ASSSTINTGELF
TRBD2	TRBJ2-2	TRBV11-2	ASSFWILAGGAGELF